This T cell receptor beta chain was identified in a study of technical replicates of blood from a handful of donors. Germline loops: CDR1 SGHRS, CDR2 YFSETQ. Between the trimmed V and J ends, which lost 0 bases and 10 bases, there was a span of 7 bases. The CDR3 totals 11 residues. The assay was immunoSEQ multiplex PCR, and TCRdb's table has in-frame clones only and misses some. The sample includes under 100,000 clones, about 96% of them seen just once. The genes are TRBV5-1 and TRBJ1-2; tentative D call: TRBD1 (5 bases). This receptor was taken from a human donor in good health. Sequencing was carried out using T cells isolated from PBMCs. CDR3 amino acids: CASSLGQTYTF. In nucleotides, the CDR3 is TGCGCCAGCAGCTTGGGACAGACCTACACCTTC.